A single sample gave rise to the 31 T cell receptor beta chains below, sequenced in a study of CD8 T cells in Susac syndrome. Reverse transcription of about 0.5 to 1 ug RNA was performed with random hexamers. TCRdb reprocessed the immunoSEQ multiplex PCR reads with MiXCR, giving one entry per CDR3 protein. The sample lists about 150,000 distinct CDR3 sequences; 92% were seen once. Sequences were obtained from CD4+ T cells from PBMCs. The source is a human donor in good health.

The genes are TRBV5-1 and TRBJ2-7; D is ambiguous. Trimming removed 4 bases from V and 9 bases from J, with 14 bases in between. CDR3 length: 12 amino acids. Germline loops: CDR1 SGHRS, CDR2 YFSETQ. This CDR3 reads CASSDEIRVQYF. The CDR3, as DNA: TGCGCCAGCAGCGATGAAATAAGGGTGCAGTACTTC.

This clonotype was picked up a small number of times. The V and J genes are TRBV6-1 and TRBJ1-6; 7 positions agree with TRBD1. This CDR3 spans 16 amino acids. Germline assignment: CDR1 MNHNS and CDR2 SASEGT. V lost 5 bases, J lost 8 bases, and 12 bases stayed unmatched. Here the CDR3 DNA reads TGTGCCAGCAGTACGACGGGGACAGCCCTTTATTCACCCCTCCACTTT. This encodes CASSTTGTALYSPLHF.

V is TRBV4-3 and J is TRBJ2-7; 8 bases fit TRBD2. V was pared by 4 bases and J by 3 bases, with 8 bases of the junction left unmatched. The V gene's germline CDR1 is LGHNA and CDR2 YSLEER. CDR3 size: 15 residues. Here the CDR3 reads CASSRLGAGGYEQYF. CDR3 nucleotides: TGCGCCAGCAGCCGCCTTGGGGCGGGGGGCTACGAGCAGTACTTC.

V is TRBV7-2 and J is TRBJ1-6, with TRBD1 matching over 7 bases. Germline assignment: CDR1 SGHTA and CDR2 FQGNSA. CDR3 length equals 15 residues. The V and J ends lost 5 bases and 5 bases, in that order; junction bases with no gene match: 6. CDR3 amino acids: CASSKDRVHNSPLHF. The DNA for the CDR3 is TGTGCCAGCAGCAAAGACAGGGTCCATAATTCACCCCTCCACTTT.

The chain is built from TRBV25-1 and TRBJ1-6, with unresolved D. This CDR3 has 15 amino acids. Germline V gene sequence: CDR1 MGHDK, CDR2 SYGVNS. The ends were cut back, 3 bases at V and 7 bases at J, with 13 bases in the middle. The CDR3 coding sequence is TGTGCCAGCAGTGAGTCGTACGGGTTCAATTCACCCCTCCACTTT. It is translated as CASSESYGFNSPLHF.

For the CDR3, the DNA is TGTGCCAGCAGCCTCAGGACTGCCTACAATGAGCAGTTCTTC. The encoded protein is CASSLRTAYNEQFF. V and J are TRBV14 and TRBJ2-1; D is possibly TRBD2 (5 bases). Trimming cost V 4 bases and J 2 bases, with 9 bases left between them. This CDR3 has 14 residues. Germline V CDR1 and CDR2: SGHDN, FVKESK.

The V gene is TRBV3-1, the J gene TRBJ1-5; no definite D call. The CDR3 is made up of 12 amino acids. The germline V gene encodes CDR1 LGHDT and CDR2 YNNKEL (reference sequence). Trimming stripped 7 bases from V and 11 bases from J, with 15 bases between. CDR3 sequence reads: CASNHQGGAQHF. The CDR3 coding sequence is TGTGCCAGCAATCATCAAGGTGGAGCCCAGCATTTT.

The V gene is TRBV28, the J gene TRBJ2-7; no firm D call. Germline V gives CDR1 MDHEN, CDR2 SYDVKM. V lost 4 bases, J lost 4 bases, and 2 bases lay in between. The CDR3 is 10 residues long. CDR3 protein: CASSYYEQYF. Here the CDR3 DNA reads TGTGCCAGCAGTTATTACGAGCAGTACTTC.

This clonotype occurred once. V gene TRBV20-1 combines with J gene TRBJ2-2; TRBD2 agrees at 7 bases. CDR3 length: 16 amino acids. Germline loops: CDR1 DFQATT, CDR2 SNEGSKA (reference sequence). V dropped 0 bases and J dropped 7; count of bases not matched to a gene: 11. In nucleotides, the CDR3 is TGCAGTGCTAGAGATTTTACTAATGGGGGGGTCGGGGAGCTGTTTTTT. Translating gives CSARDFTNGGVGELFF.

The J gene is TRBJ1-1, the V gene TRBV7-9, with TRBD1 as a possible D gene (6 bases). Germline V CDR1 and CDR2: SEHNR, FQNEAQ (reference sequence). Trimming removed 5 bases from V and 9 bases from J, with 10 bases in between. This CDR3 comprises 11 residues. The DNA of the CDR3 is TGTGCCAGCAGCCCCGGGGGGCAAGCTTTCTTT. Translating gives CASSPGGQAFF.

The chain recombines TRBV7-9 with TRBJ2-7; D is perhaps TRBD1 (6 bases). The CDR3 spans 12 residues. CDR1 is SEHNR and CDR2 is FQNEAQ in the germline V gene (reference sequence). Trimming shortened V by 2 bases and J by 5 bases, and 7 bases separated the two germline ends. For the CDR3, the DNA is TGTGCCAGCAGCTTAAGACAGGACGAGCAGTACTTC. Translating it yields CASSLRQDEQYF.

In its sample, this clonotype was seen once. The chain couples TRBV28 to TRBJ1-5, with D unclear. The germline V gene has CDR1 MDHEN and CDR2 SYDVKM. The CDR3 sequence is 14 residues long. The V end lost 8 bases, the J end lost 11 bases, and 22 bases lay between the germline ends. The CDR3 region has the DNA TGTGCCAGCGGCCCCGGAACAGTTCTTTTGACCCAGCATTTT. Amino acids: CASGPGTVLLTQHF.

The chain has TRBV5-4 and TRBJ1-3; D uncertain. This CDR3 contains 14 residues. V was cut by 4 bases and J by 0 bases, with 8 bases left in between. Germline CDR1 SGHNT, CDR2 YYREEE (reference sequence). The CDR3 DNA is TGTGCCAGCAGCCAAAGGTTCTCTGGAAACACCATATATTTT. Amino acids: CASSQRFSGNTIYF.

The CDR3 nucleotides are TGTGCCAGCAGCTCCCACGGGACAGGCTACGAGCAGTACTTC. This gives the protein CASSSHGTGYEQYF. The rearrangement links TRBV7-9 to TRBJ2-7; 8 nucleotides align to TRBD1. The trim removed 4 bases at V and 3 bases at J, leaving 5 bases unmatched. The CDR3 runs to 14 residues. Germline V gene sequence: CDR1 SEHNR, CDR2 FQNEAQ (reference sequence).

The J gene is TRBJ2-3, the V gene TRBV5-1; 7 nucleotides match TRBD1. CDR1 SGHRS and CDR2 YFSETQ come from the germline V gene. The trim removed 0 bases at V and 2 bases at J, leaving 3 bases unmatched. The length of the CDR3 is 15 residues. CDR3 nucleotides: TGCGCCAGCAGCTTGGGGGACAGAACCACAGATACGCAGTATTTT. Translation gives CASSLGDRTTDTQYF.

The chain couples TRBV6-2 or TRBV6-3 to TRBJ2-1; D is ambiguous. CDR1 MNHEY and CDR2 SVGEGT come from the germline V gene. V was clipped by 7 bases and J by 2 bases, with 6 bases between them. The CDR3 length is 12 residues. The CDR3 coding sequence is TGTGCCAGCAATCTGGCCTACAATGAGCAGTTCTTC. It specifies CASNLAYNEQFF.

This clonotype was found once. The chain uses TRBV12-3 or TRBV12-4 and TRBJ2-5; 9 positions agree with TRBD1. This CDR3 is 14 amino acids long. With V trimmed by 6 bases and J by 5 bases, 7 bases remained unmatched. The CDR3 loop reads CASRPTGGWETQYF. CDR3 coding DNA: TGTGCCAGCAGGCCCACAGGGGGCTGGGAGACCCAGTACTTC.

This CDR3 is CASSQDRGPYEQYF. CDR3 nucleotides: TGTGCCAGCAGCCAAGACAGGGGGCCGTACGAGCAGTACTTC. The rearrangement uses TRBV3-1 and TRBJ2-7, with 8 nucleotides matching TRBD1. The CDR3 extends over 14 amino acids. CDR1 LGHDT and CDR2 YNNKEL come from the germline V gene (reference sequence). Losses at the gene ends were 0 bases for V and 4 bases for J; bases not matched to a gene: 2.

The chain joins TRBV3-1 to TRBJ2-7, with D tentatively TRBD2 (6 bases). The CDR3 runs to 15 residues. CDR1 LGHDT and CDR2 YNNKEL come from the germline V gene (reference sequence). The germline V and J ends were trimmed by 6 bases and 2 bases, with 17 bases remaining between them. The CDR3 DNA sequence: TGTGCCAGCAGTCTAGCGTCGGACACTACCTACGAGCAGTACTTC. Protein: CASSLASDTTYEQYF.

V and J are TRBV14 and TRBJ1-1, with D possibly being TRBD1 (6 bases). Per germline, CDR1 SGHDN and CDR2 FVKESK. CDR3 length: 18 residues. Deletions cut 0 bases from V and 2 bases from J, with 19 bases between. The CDR3 DNA is TGTGCCAGCAGCCAAGAGAGCGGCATAACAGGGATTAACACTGAAGCTTTCTTT. Translation gives CASSQESGITGINTEAFF.

This sequence joins TRBV23-1 and TRBJ2-7; D may be TRBD2 (5 bases). TRBV23-1 qualifies as an ORF whose function is uncertain. V was clipped by 3 bases and J by 5 bases, with 14 bases between them. This CDR3 is 14 amino acids long. CDR3 sequence reads: CASSQCTSFNEQYF. CDR3 in DNA: TGCGCCAGCAGTCAGTGTACTAGTTTTAACGAGCAGTACTTC.

The J gene is TRBJ2-7, the V gene TRBV28; D tentatively fits TRBD1 or TRBD2 (5 bases each). The CDR3 is 16 amino acids. Between the trimmed V and J ends, which lost 2 bases and 4 bases, there was a span of 18 bases. Per germline, CDR1 MDHEN and CDR2 SYDVKM. The CDR3 region is CASSLGEGQGRYEQYF. CDR3 bases: TGTGCCAGCAGTTTAGGTGAGGGGCAGGGCCGTTACGAGCAGTACTTC.

J is TRBJ2-7 and V is TRBV14; maybe TRBD2 (5 bases). CDR3 length: 14 residues. In germline, CDR1 is SGHDN, CDR2 FVKESK. Trimming stripped 0 bases from V and 1 base from J, with 7 bases between. For the CDR3, the DNA is TGTGCCAGCAGCCAAGATTGGAGGTCCTACGAGCAGTACTTC. It codes for CASSQDWRSYEQYF.

The chain is built from TRBV6-6 and TRBJ1-2; D gene uncertain. The ends were cut back, 5 bases at V and 1 base at J, with 5 bases in the middle. In germline, CDR1 is MNHNY, CDR2 SVGAGI (reference sequence). This CDR3 region has 12 residues. The CDR3 DNA reads TGTGCCAGCAGTCGCAGTAACTATGGCTACACCTTC. This encodes CASSRSNYGYTF.

The chain is built from TRBV6-6 and TRBJ1-3; 8 bases map to TRBD1. The germline gives CDR1 MNHNY, CDR2 SVGAGI (reference sequence). The CDR3 consists of 15 residues. V was clipped by 6 bases and J by 0 bases; unmatched bases: 4. The CDR3 nucleotides read TGTGCCAGCAGGGACGACAGGGGCTCTGGAAACACCATATATTTT. Translation: CASRDDRGSGNTIYF.

The chain has TRBV2 and TRBJ2-3; no definite D call. Trimming removed 8 bases at V and 5 bases at J, with 5 bases between. The CDR3 runs 10 residues. The germline V gene has CDR1 SNHLY and CDR2 FYNNEI. CDR3 sequence reads: CASGRDTQYF. Here the CDR3 DNA reads TGTGCCAGCGGTAGAGATACGCAGTATTTT.

The rearrangement joins TRBV6-5 to TRBJ2-7; D might be TRBD1 or TRBD2, each matching 5 bases. CDR3 length: 18 residues. The ends were cut back, 4 bases at V and 6 bases at J, with 28 bases in the middle. Germline assignment: CDR1 MNHEY and CDR2 SVGAGI. Here the CDR3 reads CASSSPSSGLLGVREQYF. Written as DNA, the CDR3 is TGTGCCAGCAGTTCCCCGAGTTCCGGGCTGTTGGGGGTACGCGAGCAGTACTTC.

Only one count was recorded for this clonotype. The chain employs TRBV4-2 and TRBJ1-2, with a possible D match to TRBD1 (6 bases). This CDR3 region has 14 residues. V shed 1 base and J shed 4 bases, with 10 bases lying between them. Germline values: CDR1 LGHNA, CDR2 YNFKEQ. CDR3 loop: CASSQGGQPYGYTF. For the CDR3, the DNA is TGTGCCAGCAGCCAAGGTGGACAGCCCTATGGCTACACCTTC.

The rearrangement uses TRBV7-9 and TRBJ1-5, with TRBD1 as a possible D gene (6 bases). Germline V gene lookup returns CDR1 SEHNR and CDR2 FQNEAQ (reference sequence). The CDR3 spans 13 residues. CDR3 nucleotide sequence: TGTGCTACTGGGGGGGGCTCGGGTCAGCCCCAGCATTTT. Encoded protein: CATGGGSGQPQHF.

This clonotype was seen once. V usage is TRBV19 and J usage is TRBJ2-7; TRBD1 agrees at 8 bases. From germline, CDR1 is LNHDA and CDR2 SQIVND (reference sequence). V lost 8 bases, J lost 2 bases, and 14 bases stayed unmatched. CDR3 length: 16 residues. The CDR3 protein is CASALEGTGNTYEQYF. The CDR3 region has the DNA TGTGCCAGTGCCTTAGAGGGGACAGGAAACACCTACGAGCAGTACTTC.

The sample holds one count of this clonotype. CDR3 coding DNA: TGCGCCAGCAGCTTGGGACAGGCTACCTCTTCACCCCTCCACTTT. It is translated as CASSLGQATSSPLHF. This chain joins TRBV5-1 and TRBJ1-6, with D perhaps matching TRBD1 (6 bases). V shed 0 bases and J shed 9 bases, with 13 bases lying between them. CDR3 length: 15 residues. Germline CDR1 is SGHRS and CDR2 is YFSETQ. The whole variable domain, remainder taken from reference TRBV5-1 and TRBJ1-6, is KAGVTQTPRYLIKTRGQQVTLSCSPISGHRSVSWYQQTPGQGLQFLFEYFSETQRNKGNFPGRFSGRQFSNSRSEMNVSTLELGDSALYLCASSLGQATSSPLHFGNGTRLTVT.